Listed below are T cell receptor beta chains from one sample, sequenced in a study of radiation and T cells in renal cell carcinoma. Profiling relied on immunoSEQ multiplex PCR, and the TCRdb table lists in-frame clones only, not all of them. The sample yields about 5,600 clones, around 68% seen once. Sequenced material: tumor tissue, taken from a patient whose treatment was nephrectomy without radiotherapy. These receptor sequences come from a human donor with renal cell carcinoma. Each CDR3 is given with its conserved first and last residue. D genes are given only for firm matches. A clone size is listed for some rows: how often the clone was seen (once, few, many), or a class if it is expanded.

v_call	clone_size	d_call	j_call	cdr3_nt	cdr3_aa
TRBV4-1	few	TRBD2	TRBJ2-1	TGCGCCAGCAGCCAGCGACTAGCGGAATACAATGAGCAGTTCTTC	CASSQRLAEYNEQFF
TRBV5-5	once	NA	TRBJ2-5	TGTGCCAGCACCTACAAAGAGACCCAGTACTTC	CASTYKETQYF
TRBV9	NA	NA	TRBJ2-2	TGTGCCAGCAGCGTAGGTGTCACCGGGGAGCTGTTTTTT	CASSVGVTGELFF
TRBV5-6	NA	TRBD1	TRBJ2-1	TGTGCCAGCAGCGGATCCACGGGACAGCTCTACAATGAGCAGTTCTTC	CASSGSTGQLYNEQFF
TRBV9	NA	NA	TRBJ2-5	TGTGCCAGCAGCCCCGACCCGACAGGGGCCCTAGCGGAGCAGTACTTC	CASSPDPTGALAEQYF
TRBV4-2	NA	NA	TRBJ2-3	TGTGCCAGCAGCCAAGACCCAAACGGACTCGCAGATACGCAGTATTTT	CASSQDPNGLADTQYF
TRBV5-1	NA	NA	TRBJ2-5	TGCGCCAGCAGCTTGGCCCAGAGCGGAGTTATCCAAGAGACCCAGTACTTC	CASSLAQSGVIQETQYF
TRBV6-5	NA	NA	TRBJ2-7	TGTGCCAGCAGTTACTCGGGGCAGGGAGTAGACGAGCAGTACTTC	CASSYSGQGVDEQYF
TRBV27	NA	TRBD2	TRBJ2-3	TGTGCCAGCAGTCAAACGGGACTAGCGGGAGGTGGCACAGATACGCAGTATTTT	CASSQTGLAGGGTDTQYF
TRBV4-3	NA	TRBD2	TRBJ2-1	TGCGCCAGCAGCCAAGAAGGGACTAGCGGGAGTGGGCAGTTCTTC	CASSQEGTSGSGQFF
TRBV21-1	NA	NA	TRBJ2-5	TGTGCCAGCAGCAAAGCCCGACTAGCGGGGCTACTAGAGACCCAGTACTTC	CASSKARLAGLLETQYF
TRBV4-2	NA	NA	TRBJ2-1	TGTGCCAGCAGCCAAGATAGAACAAACAGGGTTAATGAGCAGTTCTTC	CASSQDRTNRVNEQFF